This TCR beta chain comes out of a study of PD-L1 blockade in urothelial cancer. Study overall: At 6 weeks and at 3 weeks (second dose) after treatment start, blood was analyzed. Across blood samples, T cells had a median count of approximately 140,000. General study points: Durable-benefit patients showed greater tumor-associated blood clone expansion at 3 weeks.

Sample numbers ranged from 1 to 8 per patient, encompassing pretreatment and on-treatment collections. Details on this clone: The antigen is unknown.

Only in-frame clones appear in the TCRdb table, and some are missing; sequencing was by immunoSEQ multiplex PCR. The sample shows approximately 100,000 clones, about 85% of them seen only once. This CDR3 has 16 residues. Germline assignment: CDR1 SEHNR and CDR2 FQNEAQ (reference sequence). The ends were cut back, 2 bases at V and 2 bases at J, with 13 bases in the middle. The origin of this receptor is a man aged 50-60 years with urothelial cancer. Sample: PBMCs, taken around atezolizumab (anti-PD-L1) treatment. This rearrangement joins TRBV7-9 to TRBJ2-1; maybe TRBD2 (6 bases). DNA for the CDR3: TGTGCCAGCAGCTTAAGTTCCGGGGGTGCCTACAATGAGCAGTTCTTC. Translating it yields CASSLSSGGAYNEQFF.